These 2 T cell receptor beta chains came from one sample sequenced in a study of blood T cell repertoires in COVID-19. TCRdb's table, derived via immunoSEQ multiplex PCR, lists solely in-frame clones and lacks some. The sample shows about 200,000 clones, 70% to 80% of them seen only once. The sample taken for sequencing was peripheral blood. The receptors here all came from a middle-aged woman with COVID-19, enrolled during active disease.

V is TRBV7-6 and J is TRBJ2-7; D is perhaps TRBD2 (6 bases). The CDR3 is 17 residues long. Per the germline V gene, CDR1 is SGHVS and CDR2 is FNYEAQ. Trimming cost V 1 base and J 9 bases, with 25 bases left between them. In DNA, the CDR3 is TGTGCCAGCAGCTTAGAAAGGACTGGGCGGGACGGAACGGGGCAGTACTTC. It translates to CASSLERTGRDGTGQYF.

Only a few counts were recorded for this clone. The CDR3 reads CATEEGGSYNEQFF. The DNA of the CDR3 is TGTGCCACCGAGGAGGGAGGCTCCTACAATGAGCAGTTCTTC. V is TRBV24-1 and J is TRBJ2-1; the D gene is possibly TRBD2 (6 bases). V lost 9 bases and J lost 0, with 11 bases in between. The germline gives CDR1 KGHDR, CDR2 SFDVKD. The CDR3 totals 14 residues.